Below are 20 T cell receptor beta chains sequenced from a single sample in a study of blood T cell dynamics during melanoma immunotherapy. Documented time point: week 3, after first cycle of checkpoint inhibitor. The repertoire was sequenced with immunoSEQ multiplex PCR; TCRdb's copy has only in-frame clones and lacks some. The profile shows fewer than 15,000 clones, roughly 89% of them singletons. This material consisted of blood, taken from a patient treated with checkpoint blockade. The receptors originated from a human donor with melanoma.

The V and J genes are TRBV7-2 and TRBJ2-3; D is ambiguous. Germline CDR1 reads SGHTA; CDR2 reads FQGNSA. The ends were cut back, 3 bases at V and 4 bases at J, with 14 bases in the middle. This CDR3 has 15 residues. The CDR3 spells CASSFIRKVADTQYF. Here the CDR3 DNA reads TGTGCCAGCAGCTTTATCCGTAAGGTGGCAGATACGCAGTATTTT.

The CDR3 coding sequence is TGTGCCAGCAGCTTGGACGGCTCTGGGGCCAACGTCCTGACTTTC. Amino acid sequence: CASSLDGSGANVLTF. V is TRBV11-2 and J is TRBJ2-6; D is undetermined. The CDR3 is 15 residues long. The V gene's germline CDR1 is SGHAT and CDR2 FQNNGV. Trimming removed 3 bases from V and 0 bases from J, with 6 bases in between.

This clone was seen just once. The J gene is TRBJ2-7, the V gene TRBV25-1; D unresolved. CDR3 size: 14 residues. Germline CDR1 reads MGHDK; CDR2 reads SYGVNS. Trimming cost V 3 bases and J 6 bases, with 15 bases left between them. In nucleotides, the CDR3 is TGTGCCAGCAGTGAGAGCAATCCCGCCCGCGAGCAGTACTTC. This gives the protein CASSESNPAREQYF.

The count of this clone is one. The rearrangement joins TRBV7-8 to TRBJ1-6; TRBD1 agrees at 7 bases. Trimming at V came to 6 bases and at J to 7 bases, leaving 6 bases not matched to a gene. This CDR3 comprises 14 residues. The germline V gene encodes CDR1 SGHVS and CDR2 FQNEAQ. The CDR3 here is CASRPGTANSPLHF. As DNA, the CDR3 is TGTGCCAGCAGGCCCGGGACAGCAAATTCACCCCTCCACTTT.

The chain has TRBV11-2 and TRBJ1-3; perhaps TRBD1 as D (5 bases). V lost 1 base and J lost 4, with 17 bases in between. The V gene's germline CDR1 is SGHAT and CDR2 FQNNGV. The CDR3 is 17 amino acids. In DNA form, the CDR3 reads TGTGCCAGCAGCTTAGGCCGACAGCGGCCTGGGGGAAACACCATATATTTT. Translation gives CASSLGRQRPGGNTIYF.

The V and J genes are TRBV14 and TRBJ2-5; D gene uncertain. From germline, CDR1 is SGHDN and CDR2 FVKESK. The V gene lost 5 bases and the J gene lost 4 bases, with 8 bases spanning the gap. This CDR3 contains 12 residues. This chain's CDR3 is CASSSYRETQYF. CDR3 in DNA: TGTGCCAGCAGCTCTTATCGAGAGACCCAGTACTTC.

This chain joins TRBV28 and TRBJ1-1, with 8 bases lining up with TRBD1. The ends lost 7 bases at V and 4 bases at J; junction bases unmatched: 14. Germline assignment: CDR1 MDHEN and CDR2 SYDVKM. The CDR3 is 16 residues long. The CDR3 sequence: CASIPHSGQGFTEAFF. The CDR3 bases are TGTGCCAGCATTCCTCATTCCGGACAGGGTTTCACTGAAGCTTTCTTT.

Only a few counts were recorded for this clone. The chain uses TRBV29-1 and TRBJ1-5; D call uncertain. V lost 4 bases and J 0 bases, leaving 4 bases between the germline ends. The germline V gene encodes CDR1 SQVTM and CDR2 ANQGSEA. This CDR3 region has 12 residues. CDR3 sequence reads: CSVGGSNQPQHF. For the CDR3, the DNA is TGCAGCGTTGGCGGTAGCAATCAGCCCCAGCATTTT.

The DNA of the CDR3 is TGTGCCATCAGTGGTGGACTAGCGGGAGAAACAGATACGCAGTATTTT. Its protein is CAISGGLAGETDTQYF. The rearrangement uses TRBV10-3 and TRBJ2-3, with TRBD2 matching over 13 bases. Germline assignment: CDR1 ENHRY and CDR2 SYGVKD. V gave up 4 bases and J gave up 3 bases; unmatched junction bases: 4. The CDR3 consists of 16 residues.

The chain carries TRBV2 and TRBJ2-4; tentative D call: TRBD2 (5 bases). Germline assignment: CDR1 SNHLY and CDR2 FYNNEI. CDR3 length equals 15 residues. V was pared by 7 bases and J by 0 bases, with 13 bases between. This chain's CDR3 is CASTGMALAKNIQYF. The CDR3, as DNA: TGTGCCAGCACGGGGATGGCACTAGCCAAAAACATTCAGTACTTC.

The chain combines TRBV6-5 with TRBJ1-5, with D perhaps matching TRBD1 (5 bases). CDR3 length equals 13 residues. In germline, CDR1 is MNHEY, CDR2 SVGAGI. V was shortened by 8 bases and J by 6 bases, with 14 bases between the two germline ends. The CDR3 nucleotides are TGTGCCAGCCAACAGGCGGGGGGTCAGCCCCAGCATTTT. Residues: CASQQAGGQPQHF.

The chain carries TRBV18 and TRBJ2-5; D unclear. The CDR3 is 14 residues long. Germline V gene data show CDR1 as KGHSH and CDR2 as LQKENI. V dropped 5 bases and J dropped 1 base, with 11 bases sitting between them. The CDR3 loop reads CASSDGRAQETQYF. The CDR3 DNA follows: TGTGCCAGCTCAGATGGAAGAGCCCAAGAGACCCAGTACTTC.

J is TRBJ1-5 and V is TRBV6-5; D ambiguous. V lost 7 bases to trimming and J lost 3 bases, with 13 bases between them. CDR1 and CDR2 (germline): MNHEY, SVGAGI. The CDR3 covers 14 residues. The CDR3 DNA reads TGTGCCAGCACTGAGAGGCAACACAATCAGCCCCAGCATTTT. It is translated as CASTERQHNQPQHF.

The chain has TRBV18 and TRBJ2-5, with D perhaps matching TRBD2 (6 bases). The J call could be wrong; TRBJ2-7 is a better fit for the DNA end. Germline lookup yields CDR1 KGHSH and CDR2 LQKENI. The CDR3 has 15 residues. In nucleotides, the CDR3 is TGTGCCAGCTCCCCGGCTGTGGGGGAGGCCTACGAGCAGTACTTC. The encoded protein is CASSPAVGEAYEQYF.

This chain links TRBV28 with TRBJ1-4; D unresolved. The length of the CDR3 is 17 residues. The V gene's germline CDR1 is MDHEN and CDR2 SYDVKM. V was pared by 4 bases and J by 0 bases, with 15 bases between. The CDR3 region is CASSSLNAASTNEKLFF. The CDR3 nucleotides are TGTGCCAGCAGTTCCTTAAACGCAGCCTCAACTAATGAAAAACTGTTTTTT.

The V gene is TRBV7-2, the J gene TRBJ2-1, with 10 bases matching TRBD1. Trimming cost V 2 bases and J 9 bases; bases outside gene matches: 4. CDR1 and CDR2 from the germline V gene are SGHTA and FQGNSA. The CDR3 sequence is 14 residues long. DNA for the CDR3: TGTGCCAGCAGCTTATATCGGACAGGGGGTGAGCAGTTCTTC. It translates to CASSLYRTGGEQFF.

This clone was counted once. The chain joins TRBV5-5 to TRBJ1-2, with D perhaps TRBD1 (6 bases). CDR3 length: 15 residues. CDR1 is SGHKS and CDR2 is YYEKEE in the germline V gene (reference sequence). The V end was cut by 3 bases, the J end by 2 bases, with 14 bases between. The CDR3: CASSSLDRPNYGYTF. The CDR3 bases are TGTGCCAGCAGCTCGCTCGACAGGCCCAACTATGGCTACACCTTC.

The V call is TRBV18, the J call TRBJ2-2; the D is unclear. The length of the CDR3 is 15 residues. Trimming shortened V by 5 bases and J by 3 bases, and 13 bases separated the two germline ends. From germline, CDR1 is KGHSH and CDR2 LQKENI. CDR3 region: CASSSTTTYTGELFF. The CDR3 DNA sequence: TGTGCCAGCTCATCAACAACTACCTACACCGGGGAGCTGTTTTTT.

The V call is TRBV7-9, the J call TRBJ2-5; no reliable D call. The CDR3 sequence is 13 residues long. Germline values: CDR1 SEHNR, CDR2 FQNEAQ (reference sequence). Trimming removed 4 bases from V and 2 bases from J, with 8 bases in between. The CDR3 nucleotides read TGTGCCAGCAGCTCTACAGAACAAGAGACCCAGTACTTC. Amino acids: CASSSTEQETQYF. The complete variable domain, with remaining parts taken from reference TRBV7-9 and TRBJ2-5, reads DTGVSQNPRHKITKRGQNVTFRCDPISEHNRLYWYRQTLGQGPEFLTYFQNEAQLEKSRLLSDRFSAERPKGSFSTLEIQRTEQGDSAMYLCASSSTEQETQYFGPGTRLLVL.

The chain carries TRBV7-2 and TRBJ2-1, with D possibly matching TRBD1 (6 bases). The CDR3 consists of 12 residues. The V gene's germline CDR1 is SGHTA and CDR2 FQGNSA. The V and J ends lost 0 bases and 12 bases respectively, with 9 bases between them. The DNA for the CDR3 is TGTGCCAGCAGCTTAGCGCAACAGGGGCAGTTCTTC. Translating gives CASSLAQQGQFF.